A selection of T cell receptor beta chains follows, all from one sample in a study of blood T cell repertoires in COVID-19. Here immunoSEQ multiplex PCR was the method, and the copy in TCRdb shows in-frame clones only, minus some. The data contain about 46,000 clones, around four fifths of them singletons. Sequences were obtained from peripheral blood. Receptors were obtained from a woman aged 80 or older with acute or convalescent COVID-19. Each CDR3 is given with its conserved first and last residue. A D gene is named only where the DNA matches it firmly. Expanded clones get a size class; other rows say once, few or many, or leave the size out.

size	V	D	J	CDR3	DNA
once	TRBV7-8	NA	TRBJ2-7	CASSLAPWTEQNEQYF	TGTGCCAGCAGCTTAGCGCCGTGGACAGAGCAAAACGAGCAGTACTTC
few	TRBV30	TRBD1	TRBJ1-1	CASDRDRILNTEAFF	TGTGCCTCGGACCGGGACAGAATACTTAACACTGAAGCTTTCTTT
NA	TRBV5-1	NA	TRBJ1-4	CASSYSGANEKLFF	TGCGCCAGCAGCTATTCAGGGGCTAATGAAAAACTGTTTTTT
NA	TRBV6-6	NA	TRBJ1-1	CASSTLSRENTEAFF	TGTGCCAGCAGTACCCTCAGCAGGGAGAACACTGAAGCTTTCTTT
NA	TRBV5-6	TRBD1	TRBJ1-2	CASSYRDRGNYGYTF	TGTGCCAGCAGCTACCGGGACAGGGGGAACTATGGCTACACCTTC
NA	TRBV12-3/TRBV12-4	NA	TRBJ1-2	CASSMTANGYTF	TGTGCCAGCAGCATGACAGCAAATGGCTACACCTTC
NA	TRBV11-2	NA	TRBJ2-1	CASSLREARNEQFF	TGTGCCAGCAGCTTGAGGGAGGCCCGCAATGAGCAGTTCTTC
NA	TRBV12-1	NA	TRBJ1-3	CASSTSGGGSGNTIYF	TGTGCCAGCAGCACGTCAGGGGGAGGCTCTGGAAACACCATATATTTT
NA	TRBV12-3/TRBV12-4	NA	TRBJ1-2	CASSLAGYGYTF	TGTGCCAGCAGTCTCGCGGGGTATGGCTACACCTTC
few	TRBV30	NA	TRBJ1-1	CAWSVEGVTEAFF	TGTGCCTGGAGTGTGGAAGGGGTAACTGAAGCTTTCTTT
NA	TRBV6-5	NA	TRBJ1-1	CASKEGGISKTFF	TGTGCCAGCAAGGAAGGGGGTATAAGTAAGACTTTCTTT
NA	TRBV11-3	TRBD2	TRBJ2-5	CASSLGLAGRETQYF	TGTGCCAGCAGCTTGGGACTAGCGGGACGAGAGACCCAGTACTTC
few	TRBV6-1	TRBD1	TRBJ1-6	CASSEVGGGESPLHF	TGTGCCAGCAGTGAAGTTGGAGGGGGCGAGTCACCCCTCCACTTT
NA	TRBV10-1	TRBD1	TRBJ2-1	CASSRTGSYNEQFF	TGCGCCAGCTCCAGGACAGGGTCCTACAATGAGCAGTTCTTC
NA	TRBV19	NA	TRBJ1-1	CASSIRESDTEAFF	TGTGCCAGTAGTATTAGAGAGTCGGACACTGAAGCTTTCTTT
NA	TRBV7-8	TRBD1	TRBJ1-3	CASSLGGARGNTIYF	TGTGCCAGCTCCCTAGGGGGCGCCAGGGGAAACACCATATATTTT
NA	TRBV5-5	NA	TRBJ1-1	CASSLGRDKRGTEAFF	TGTGCCAGCAGCTTGGGCAGGGATAAACGCGGCACTGAAGCTTTCTTT
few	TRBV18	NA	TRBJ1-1	CASSLKSTGTGGLNTEAFF	TGTGCCAGCTCACTCAAAAGTACAGGGACGGGGGGGCTTAACACTGAAGCTTTCTTT
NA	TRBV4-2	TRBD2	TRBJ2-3	CASSQRLAGEADTQYF	TGTGCCAGCAGCCAACGACTAGCGGGTGAGGCAGATACGCAGTATTTT
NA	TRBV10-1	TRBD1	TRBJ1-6	CASSESGQGYSPLHF	TGCGCCAGCAGTGAGTCGGGACAGGGCTACTCACCCCTCCACTTT
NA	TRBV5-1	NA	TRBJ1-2	CASNDGGLAASYTF	TGCGCCAGTAACGACGGGGGTCTCGCAGCGAGCTACACCTTC
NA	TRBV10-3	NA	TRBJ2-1	CAISTGNEQFF	TGTGCCATCAGTACAGGCAATGAGCAGTTCTTC
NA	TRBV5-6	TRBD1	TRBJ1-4	CASSRRTGLTTELFF	TGTGCCAGCAGCCGTCGGACAGGCCTAACTACGGAACTGTTTTTT
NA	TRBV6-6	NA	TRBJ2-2	CASTPPGSDRTGELFF	TGTGCCAGCACCCCACCTGGCAGCGATCGGACCGGGGAGCTGTTTTTT
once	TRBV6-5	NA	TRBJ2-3	CASSSADTQYF	TGTGCCAGCAGTTCGGCAGATACGCAGTATTTT
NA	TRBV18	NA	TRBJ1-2	CASSPDSDGYTF	TGTGCCAGCTCACCCGACAGTGATGGCTACACCTTC
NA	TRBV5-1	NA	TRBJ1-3	CASSYARGYGNTIYF	TGCGCCAGCAGCTATGCTCGGGGGTATGGAAACACCATATATTTT
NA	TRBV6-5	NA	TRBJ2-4	CASSYSLARGKNIQYF	TGTGCCAGCAGTTACTCGTTGGCACGGGGCAAAAACATTCAGTACTTC
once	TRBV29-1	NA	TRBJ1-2	CSVGQEGYGYTF	TGCAGCGTTGGGCAGGAAGGCTATGGCTACACCTTC
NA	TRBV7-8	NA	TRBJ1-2	CASSPRVRGTDYGYTF	TGTGCCAGCAGCCCGAGGGTACGGGGGACGGACTATGGCTACACCTTC
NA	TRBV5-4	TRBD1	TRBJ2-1	CASSPRTGTYNEQFF	TGTGCCAGCAGCCCTAGGACAGGGACCTACAATGAGCAGTTCTTC
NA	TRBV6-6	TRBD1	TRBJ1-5	CASSFPDRASPQHF	TGTGCCAGCAGTTTCCCCGACAGGGCCAGCCCCCAGCATTTT
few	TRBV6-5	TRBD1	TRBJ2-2	CASIKQGTGELFF	TGTGCCAGCATTAAACAGGGGACCGGGGAGCTGTTTTTT
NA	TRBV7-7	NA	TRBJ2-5	CAIGAPQYF	TGTGCCATAGGGGCTCCCCAGTACTTC
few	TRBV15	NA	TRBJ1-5	CATSRPLEPQHF	TGTGCCACCAGCCGCCCTTTAGAGCCCCAGCATTTT
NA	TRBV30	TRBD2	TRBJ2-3	CAWSTSGGTDTQYF	TGTGCCTGGAGTACTAGCGGGGGCACAGATACGCAGTATTTT
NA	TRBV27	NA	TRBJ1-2	CASSLQGRGGYTF	TGTGCCAGCAGTTTACAAGGCAGAGGGGGCTACACCTTC
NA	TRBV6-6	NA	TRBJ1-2	CASSYSQGAVSGYTF	TGTGCCAGCAGTTACTCTCAAGGGGCCGTGAGTGGCTACACCTTC
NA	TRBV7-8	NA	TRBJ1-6	CASSLSGTRGNSPLHF	TGTGCCAGCAGCCTCTCCGGGACACGGGGTAATTCACCCCTCCACTTT
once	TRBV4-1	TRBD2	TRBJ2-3	CASSQDPASGGLSFTDTQYF	TGCGCCAGCAGCCAAGATCCCGCTAGCGGGGGTCTCTCTTTCACAGATACGCAGTATTTT
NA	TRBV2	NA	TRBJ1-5	CASSERQNSNQPQHF	TGTGCCAGCAGTGAACGACAGAATAGCAATCAGCCCCAGCATTTT
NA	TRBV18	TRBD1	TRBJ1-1	CASSLNSPGGGTEAFF	TGTGCCAGCTCCCTCAACTCACCAGGGGGCGGCACTGAAGCTTTCTTT
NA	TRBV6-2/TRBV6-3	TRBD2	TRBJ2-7	CASSSGTSAGYEQYF	TGTGCCAGCAGTTCCGGGACTAGTGCCGGCTACGAGCAGTACTTC
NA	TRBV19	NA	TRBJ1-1	CASSPPRQGLGTEAFF	TGCGCCAGTAGCCCCCCGAGGCAGGGTTTGGGCACTGAAGCTTTCTTT
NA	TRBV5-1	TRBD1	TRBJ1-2	CASSLDSTGVGYTF	TGCGCCAGCAGCTTGGATAGTACAGGGGTCGGCTACACCTTC
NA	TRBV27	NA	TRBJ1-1	CASSRGAQFVTEAFF	TGTGCCAGCAGTCGTGGGGCGCAGTTTGTTACTGAAGCTTTCTTT
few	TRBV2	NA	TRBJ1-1	CASIFVDTEAFF	TGTGCCAGCATATTTGTTGACACTGAAGCTTTCTTT
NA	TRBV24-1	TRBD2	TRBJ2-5	CATSDGTSGGTGETQYF	TGTGCCACCAGTGACGGGACTAGCGGGGGGACGGGAGAGACCCAGTACTTC
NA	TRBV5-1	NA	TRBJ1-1	CASRRGTEAFF	TGCGCCAGCAGGAGAGGAACTGAAGCTTTCTTT
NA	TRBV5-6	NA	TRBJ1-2	CASSLDGTRLLNYGYTF	TGTGCCAGCAGCTTGGACGGGACAAGATTACTTAACTATGGCTACACCTTC